This passage covers 10 T cell receptor beta chains from one sample sequenced in a study of blood T cells in healthy people across ages. Then a second PCR, running about 6 to 11 cycles, was carried out with a sample-barcoded 5' primer and a J-beta primer mix. MiXCR was run by TCRdb on the 5' RACE reads, yielding one entry per CDR3 protein. Here the sample spans fewer than 900,000 distinct CDR3 sequences, about 42% being singletons. Sequenced: blood. Receptors were obtained from a woman aged 55-75 years in good health.

This chain connects TRBV10-3 to TRBJ2-7; D gene uncertain. V shed 5 bases and J shed 7 bases, with 15 bases lying between them. This CDR3 has 13 amino acids. Germline V gives CDR1 ENHRY, CDR2 SYGVKD. CDR3 in amino acids: CAISLLALREQYF. In DNA form, the CDR3 reads TGTGCCATCAGTCTACTCGCCCTGCGGGAGCAGTACTTC.

The chain is built from TRBV5-1 and TRBJ2-4, with 9 bases matching TRBD2. The CDR3 loop spans 15 amino acids. Germline values: CDR1 SGHRS, CDR2 YFSETQ. V shed 4 bases and J 6 bases; nucleotides not matched to a gene: 8. CDR3 protein: CASSQLAGAGNIQYF. In nucleotides, the CDR3 is TGCGCCAGCAGCCAATTAGCGGGAGCGGGAAACATTCAGTACTTC.

This clonotype was observed a few times. The chain joins TRBV3-1 to TRBJ2-5; no firm D call. From germline, CDR1 is LGHDT and CDR2 YNNKEL (reference sequence). The CDR3 sequence is 13 residues long. V lost 3 bases to trimming and J lost 1 base, with 6 bases between them. The CDR3 is CASSHSLQETQYF. CDR3 coding DNA: TGTGCCAGCAGCCACAGCCTCCAAGAGACCCAGTACTTC.

Of note for this clonotype: The junction departs from germline at one end; a sequencing error may be responsible. The chain joins TRBV3-1 to TRBJ2-7, with 9 positions matching TRBD1. Germline-derived CDR1 and CDR2 are LGHDT and YNNKEL (reference sequence). The CDR3 length is 15 residues. This CDR3 is CAGSPSTGGSYEQYF. CDR3 sequence (DNA): TGTGCCGGCAGTCCATCGACAGGGGGATCTTACGAGCAGTACTTC.

The V call is TRBV12-3 or TRBV12-4, the J call TRBJ2-7; 8 positions agree with TRBD1. The CDR3 is 14 residues long. After removal of 5 bases from V and 3 bases from J, the junction contained 6 bases not matched to a gene. CDR3 region: CASSRDRRIYEQYF. The CDR3 DNA sequence: TGTGCCAGCAGTAGGGACAGGAGAATCTACGAGCAGTACTTC.

The J gene is TRBJ2-7, the V gene TRBV28; maybe TRBD2 (7 bases). Looked up from germline, CDR1 is MDHEN and CDR2 is SYDVKM. V lost 4 bases to trimming and J lost 3 bases, with 19 bases between them. The CDR3 consists of 16 residues. The DNA for the CDR3 is TGTGCCAGCAGTTCATCGGGGGGCGCGACCTTCTACGAGCAGTACTTC. It is translated as CASSSSGGATFYEQYF.

Note on this clonotype: A junction end diverges from the germline sequence, so it may reflect a read error. The chain recombines TRBV6-2 or TRBV6-3 with TRBJ2-7, with D hard to call. The germline V gene encodes CDR1 MNHEY and CDR2 SVGEGT. The CDR3 loop spans 12 amino acids. CDR3 in amino acids: CACRDPSYEQYF. For the CDR3, the DNA is TGTGCCTGCAGAGACCCATCCTACGAGCAGTACTTC.

The table lists this clonotype with a few counts. V and J are TRBV7-9 and TRBJ1-6, with no clear D. Germline V CDR1 and CDR2: SEHNR, FQNEAQ (reference sequence). V was cut by 5 bases and J by 6 bases, with 8 bases left in between. The CDR3 totals 13 residues. CDR3 protein: CASSAPANSPLHF. In DNA form, the CDR3 reads TGTGCCAGCAGCGCCCCAGCTAATTCACCCCTCCACTTT.

This chain joins TRBV3-1 and TRBJ1-2, with D perhaps TRBD1 (5 bases). V was clipped by 1 base and J by 1 base, with 7 bases between them. Germline assignment: CDR1 LGHDT and CDR2 YNNKEL (reference sequence). This CDR3 has 14 amino acids. The CDR3 loop reads CASSQGGSNYGYTF. The CDR3 DNA sequence: TGTGCCAGCAGCCAAGGGGGGAGTAACTATGGCTACACCTTC.

The chain has TRBV10-3 and TRBJ2-1, with D perhaps TRBD1 (5 bases). This CDR3 has 14 residues. The V and J ends lost 3 bases and 3 bases respectively, with 9 bases between them. Germline CDR1 ENHRY, CDR2 SYGVKD. Here the CDR3 DNA reads TGTGCCATCAGTGAAGGCAGGGTCTACAATGAGCAGTTCTTC. Translated: CAISEGRVYNEQFF.